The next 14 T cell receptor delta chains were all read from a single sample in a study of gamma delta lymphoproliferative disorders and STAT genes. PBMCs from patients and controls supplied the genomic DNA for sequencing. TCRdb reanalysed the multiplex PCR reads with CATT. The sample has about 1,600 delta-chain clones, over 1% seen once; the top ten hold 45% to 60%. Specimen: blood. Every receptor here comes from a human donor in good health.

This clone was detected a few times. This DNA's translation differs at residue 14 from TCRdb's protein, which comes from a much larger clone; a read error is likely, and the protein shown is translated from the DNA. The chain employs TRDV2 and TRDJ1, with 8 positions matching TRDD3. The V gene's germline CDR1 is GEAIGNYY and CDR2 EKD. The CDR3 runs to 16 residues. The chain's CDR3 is CACDTVGYGYTDKFIF. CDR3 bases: TGTGCCTGTGACACCGTGGGATACGGGTATACCGATAAATTCATCTTT.

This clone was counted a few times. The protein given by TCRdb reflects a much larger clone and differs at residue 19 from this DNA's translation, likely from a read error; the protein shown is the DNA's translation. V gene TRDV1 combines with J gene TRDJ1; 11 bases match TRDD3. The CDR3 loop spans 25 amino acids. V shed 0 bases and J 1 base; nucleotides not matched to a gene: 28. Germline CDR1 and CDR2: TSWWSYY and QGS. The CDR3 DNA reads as TGTGCTCTTGGGGAACTCCACCGCTTATCCTTCCTACTGTACTGGGGGATAGGTGGCACCGATAAACTCATCTTT. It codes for CALGELHRLSFLLYWGIGGTDKLIF.

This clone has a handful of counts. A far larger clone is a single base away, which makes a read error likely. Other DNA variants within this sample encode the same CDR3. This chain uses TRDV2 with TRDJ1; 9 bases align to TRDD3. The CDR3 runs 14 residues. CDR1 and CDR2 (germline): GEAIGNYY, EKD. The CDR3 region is CACDELGDLYKLIF. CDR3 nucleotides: TGTGCCTGTGACGAACTGGGGGACCTTTATAAACTCATTTTT.

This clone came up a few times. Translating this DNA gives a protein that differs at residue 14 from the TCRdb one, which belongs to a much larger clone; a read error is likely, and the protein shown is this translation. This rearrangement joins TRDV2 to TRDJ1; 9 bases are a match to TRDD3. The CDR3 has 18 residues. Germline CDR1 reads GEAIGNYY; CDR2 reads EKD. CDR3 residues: CACDTLPGGSRYTNKLIF. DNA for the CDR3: TGTGCCTGTGACACGCTGCCTGGGGGATCTCGGTACACCAATAAACTCATCTTT.

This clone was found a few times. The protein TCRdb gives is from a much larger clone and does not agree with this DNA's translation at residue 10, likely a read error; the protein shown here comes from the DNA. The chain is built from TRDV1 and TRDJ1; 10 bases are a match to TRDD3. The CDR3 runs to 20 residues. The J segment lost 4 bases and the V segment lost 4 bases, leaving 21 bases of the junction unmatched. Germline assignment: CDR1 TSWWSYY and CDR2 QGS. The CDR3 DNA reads TGTGCTCTTGGGGCTCCTTACCCTGCGAAGAACTGGGGGATCGTCGATAAACTCATCTTT. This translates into CALGAPYPAKNWGIVDKLIF.

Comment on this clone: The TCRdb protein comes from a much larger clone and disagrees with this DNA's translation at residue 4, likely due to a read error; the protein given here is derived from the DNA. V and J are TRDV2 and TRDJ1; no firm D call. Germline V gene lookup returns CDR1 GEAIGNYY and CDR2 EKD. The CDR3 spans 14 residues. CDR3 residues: CACGTVVGTDKLIF. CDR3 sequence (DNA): TGTGCCTGTGGCACCGTGGTGGGCACCGATAAACTCATCTTT.

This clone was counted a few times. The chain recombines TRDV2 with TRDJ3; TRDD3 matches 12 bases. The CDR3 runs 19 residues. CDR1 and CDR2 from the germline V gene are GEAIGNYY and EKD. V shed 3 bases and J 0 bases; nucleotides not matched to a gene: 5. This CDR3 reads CACDGLLGDTSWDTRQMFF. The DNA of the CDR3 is TGTGCCTGTGACGGATTACTGGGGGATACCTCCTGGGACACCCGACAGATGTTTTTC.

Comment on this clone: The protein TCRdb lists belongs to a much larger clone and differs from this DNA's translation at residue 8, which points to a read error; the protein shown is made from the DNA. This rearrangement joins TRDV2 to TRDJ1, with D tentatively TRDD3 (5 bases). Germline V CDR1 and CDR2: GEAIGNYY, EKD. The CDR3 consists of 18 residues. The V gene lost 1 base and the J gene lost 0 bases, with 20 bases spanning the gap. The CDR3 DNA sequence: TGTGCCTGTGACACGCTGCCTGAGGGATCTCGGTACACCGATAAACTCATCTTT. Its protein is CACDTLPEGSRYTDKLIF.

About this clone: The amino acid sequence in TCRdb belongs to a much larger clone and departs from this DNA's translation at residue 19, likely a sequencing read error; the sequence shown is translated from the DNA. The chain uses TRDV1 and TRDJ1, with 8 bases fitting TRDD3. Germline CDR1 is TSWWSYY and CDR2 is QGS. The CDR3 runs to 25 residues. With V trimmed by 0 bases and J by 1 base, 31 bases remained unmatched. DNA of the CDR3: TGTGCTCTTGGGGAACTACATCTATATCCTAAACTGGGGGTTATCAGGGTTCCGATCACCGATAAACTCATCTTT. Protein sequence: CALGELHLYPKLGVIRVPITDKLIF.

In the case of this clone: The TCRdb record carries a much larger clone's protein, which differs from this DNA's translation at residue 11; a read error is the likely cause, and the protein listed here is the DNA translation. CDR3 loop: CACDQLGGYTNKLIF. The CDR3 bases are TGTGCCTGTGACCAACTGGGGGGCTACACCAATAAACTCATCTTT. The chain combines TRDV2 with TRDJ1, with 8 bases identical to TRDD3. Germline V CDR1 and CDR2: GEAIGNYY, EKD. The CDR3 totals 15 residues.

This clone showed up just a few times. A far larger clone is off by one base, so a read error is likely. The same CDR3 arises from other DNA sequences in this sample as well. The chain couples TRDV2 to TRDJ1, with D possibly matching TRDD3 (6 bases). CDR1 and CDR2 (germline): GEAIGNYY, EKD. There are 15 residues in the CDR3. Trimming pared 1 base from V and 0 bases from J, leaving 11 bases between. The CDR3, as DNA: TGTGCCTGTGACACTGTTGGGGGGTACACCGATAAACTCATCTTT. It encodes CACDTVGGYTDKLIF.

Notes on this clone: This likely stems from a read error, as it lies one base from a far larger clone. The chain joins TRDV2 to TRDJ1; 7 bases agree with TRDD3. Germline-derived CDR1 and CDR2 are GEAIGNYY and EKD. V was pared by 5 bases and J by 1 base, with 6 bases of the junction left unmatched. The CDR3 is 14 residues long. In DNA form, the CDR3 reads TGTGCCTGTGGCAAATGGGGGAGCACCGATAAACTCATCTTT. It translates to CACGKWGSTDKLIF.

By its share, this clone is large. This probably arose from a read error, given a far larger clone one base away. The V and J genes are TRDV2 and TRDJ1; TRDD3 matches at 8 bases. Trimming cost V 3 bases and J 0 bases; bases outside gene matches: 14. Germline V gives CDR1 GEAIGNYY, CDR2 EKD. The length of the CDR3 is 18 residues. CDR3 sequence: CACDAVLGVPSYTDKLIF. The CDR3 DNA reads TGTGCCTGTGACGCCGTACTGGGGGTCCCCTCCTACACCGATAAACTCATCTTT.

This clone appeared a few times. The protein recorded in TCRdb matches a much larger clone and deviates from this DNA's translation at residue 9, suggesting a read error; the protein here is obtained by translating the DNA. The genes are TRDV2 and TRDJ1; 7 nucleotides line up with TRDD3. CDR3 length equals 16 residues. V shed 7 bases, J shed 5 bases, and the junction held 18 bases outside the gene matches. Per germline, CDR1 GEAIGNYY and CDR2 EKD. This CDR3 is CAWAPGGYFWFDKLIF. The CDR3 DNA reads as TGTGCCTGGGCCCCTGGGGGTTACTTTTGGTTTGATAAACTCATCTTT.